The 30 T cell receptor beta chains in this list originate from one sample, sequenced in a study of CD8 T cells in ankylosing spondylitis. TCRdb re-derived calls from the 5' RACE reads in MiXCR, one entry per CDR3 protein. The sample carries under 150,000 distinct CDR3 sequences, 9.5% to 12% recorded once. Material: blood, either unsorted or a sorted T cell fraction (not recorded which). The receptors stem from a female donor with ankylosing spondylitis or in good health (not recorded which).

This clonotype occurred a few times. The chain has TRBV7-3 and TRBJ1-6; possible D gene TRBD1, 6 bases. Germline V gene sequence: CDR1 SGHTA, CDR2 FQGTGA. V lost 5 bases, J lost 7 bases, and 9 bases lay in between. The CDR3 covers 13 residues. CDR3 sequence (DNA): TGTGCCAGCAGCCAGGACAGAAATTCACCCCTCCACTTT. This codes for CASSQDRNSPLHF.

The chain carries TRBV20-1 and TRBJ2-7; D remains unclear. The V end lost 5 bases, the J end lost 3 bases, and 5 bases lay between the germline ends. CDR3 length: 10 amino acids. The germline V gene encodes CDR1 DFQATT and CDR2 SNEGSKA (reference sequence). CDR3 nucleotides: TGCAGTGCTGGCAGCTACGAGCAGTACTTC. It specifies CSAGSYEQYF.

This clonotype was counted many times. The DNA for the CDR3 is TGCAGCGTGGGAAGGACTGCCACAGATACGCAGTATTTT. Translated, it gives CSVGRTATDTQYF. The chain joins TRBV29-1 to TRBJ2-3, with D possibly being TRBD2 (5 bases). Germline CDR1 and CDR2: SQVTM and ANQGSEA. This CDR3 has 13 amino acids. Trimming pared 6 bases from V and 2 bases from J, leaving 12 bases between.

This clonotype was detected ten times or more. V usage is TRBV29-1 and J usage is TRBJ1-5; D unresolved. This CDR3 is built from 13 residues. V dropped 5 bases and J dropped 3 bases, with 11 bases sitting between them. Germline lookup yields CDR1 SQVTM and CDR2 ANQGSEA. This chain's CDR3 is CSVLVGANQPQHF. The CDR3 DNA sequence: TGCAGCGTTTTAGTCGGAGCCAATCAGCCCCAGCATTTT.

This clonotype was seen repeatedly, ten times or more. The V and J genes are TRBV10-2 and TRBJ1-1; D gene uncertain. Trimming pared 8 bases from V and 2 bases from J, leaving 12 bases between. Per the germline V gene, CDR1 is WSHSY and CDR2 is SAAADI. The CDR3 totals 13 residues. For the CDR3, the DNA is TGCGCCAGCTCCGGGATACTAAACACTGAAGCTTTCTTT. Its protein is CASSGILNTEAFF.

The chain has TRBV5-1 and TRBJ2-5; no firm D call. CDR1 and CDR2 (germline): SGHRS, YFSETQ. The CDR3 length is 14 residues. Trimming left V 1 base short and J 8 bases short, with 15 bases between. CDR3 amino acids: CASSLYMDPDTQYF. The CDR3 DNA is TGCGCCAGCAGCTTGTATATGGACCCAGACACCCAGTACTTC. Full variable domain (outside the CDR3, taken from reference TRBV5-1 and TRBJ2-5): KAGVTQTPRYLIKTRGQQVTLSCSPISGHRSVSWYQQTPGQGLQFLFEYFSETQRNKGNFPGRFSGRQFSNSRSEMNVSTLELGDSALYLCASSLYMDPDTQYFGPGTRLLVL.

This clonotype was recorded many times. The gene calls are TRBV20-1 and TRBJ2-5, with a tentative D call TRBD2 (5 bases). The CDR3 sequence is 13 residues long. Germline CDR1 is DFQATT and CDR2 is SNEGSKA (reference sequence). The germline V and J ends were trimmed by 1 base and 2 bases, with 8 bases remaining between them. The CDR3 sequence is CSARGPGQETQYF. DNA for the CDR3: TGCAGTGCTAGAGGCCCGGGACAAGAGACCCAGTACTTC.

This clonotype was observed at least ten times. The J gene is TRBJ1-3, the V gene TRBV12-3 or TRBV12-4, with D perhaps matching TRBD1 (5 bases). This CDR3 spans 16 amino acids. The V and J ends lost 2 bases and 1 base respectively, with 12 bases between them. CDR3 coding DNA: TGTGCCAGCAGTTTACCTCTCTGGGGGTCTGGAAACACCATATATTTT. Translating it yields CASSLPLWGSGNTIYF.

In its sample, this clonotype was seen a few times. The chain uses TRBV29-1 and TRBJ2-1; no firm D call. The germline V and J ends were trimmed by 1 base and 0 bases, with 10 bases remaining between them. Germline CDR1 is SQVTM and CDR2 is ANQGSEA. CDR3 length equals 15 residues. CDR3 in amino acids: CSVEVRVSSYNEQFF. Here the CDR3 DNA reads TGCAGCGTTGAAGTTAGGGTTAGCTCCTACAATGAGCAGTTCTTC.

This clonotype was seen many times. This rearrangement joins TRBV14 to TRBJ2-7; 8 bases are a match to TRBD1. The CDR3 spans 17 residues. The trim removed 2 bases at V and 3 bases at J, leaving 12 bases unmatched. Germline V CDR1 and CDR2: SGHDN, FVKESK. The chain's CDR3 is CASSQPIQGATSYEQYF. In DNA form, the CDR3 reads TGTGCCAGCAGCCAACCAATCCAGGGGGCTACAAGCTACGAGCAGTACTTC.

The V gene is TRBV20-1, the J gene TRBJ1-1; no clear D gene. Germline CDR1 reads DFQATT; CDR2 reads SNEGSKA (reference sequence). The CDR3 sequence is 12 residues long. V was cut by 3 bases and J by 1 base, with 6 bases left in between. Here the CDR3 DNA reads TGCAGTGCTAGTTGGCAGAACACTGAAGCTTTCTTT. Its translation is CSASWQNTEAFF.

V usage is TRBV4-2 and J usage is TRBJ1-5, with TRBD1 as a possible D gene (5 bases). The CDR3 consists of 16 residues. The germline V and J ends were trimmed by 3 bases and 4 bases, with 16 bases remaining between them. Germline assignment: CDR1 LGHNA and CDR2 YNFKEQ. CDR3 DNA: TGTGCCAGCAGCCAGGATGTGGGGGGTGGGAATCAGCCCCAGCATTTT. This sequence encodes CASSQDVGGGNQPQHF.

This clonotype was recorded at least ten times. The chain is built from TRBV5-1 and TRBJ1-1; 10 bases agree with TRBD1. Germline trimming cut 2 bases from V and 5 bases from J; bases unmatched to any gene: 3. This CDR3 is 14 amino acids long. Germline V gene data show CDR1 as SGHRS and CDR2 as YFSETQ. The CDR3: CASSFGDRGTEAFF. CDR3 bases: TGCGCCAGCAGCTTTGGGGACAGGGGTACTGAAGCTTTCTTT.

This chain joins TRBV12-3 or TRBV12-4 and TRBJ2-5, with 12 bases lining up with TRBD2. Germline trimming cut 6 bases from V and 1 base from J; bases unmatched to any gene: 3. The CDR3 has 15 residues. For the CDR3, the DNA is TGTGCCAGCAGCCCGACTAGCGGGGGCCAAGAGACCCAGTACTTC. It codes for CASSPTSGGQETQYF.

This clonotype was detected ten times or more. CDR3 amino acids: CASSQRVPADEQYF. The CDR3 region has the DNA TGTGCCAGCAGTCAACGGGTTCCGGCGGACGAGCAGTACTTC. The V gene is TRBV12-3 or TRBV12-4, the J gene TRBJ2-7; the D is unclear. V dropped 5 bases and J dropped 5 bases, with 16 bases sitting between them. This CDR3 has 14 amino acids.

The table lists this clonotype with many counts. The rearrangement uses TRBV12-5 and TRBJ2-2, with 9 positions matching TRBD1. Looked up from germline, CDR1 is LGHNT and CDR2 is FRNRAP. J gave up 2 bases and V 6 bases, and 4 bases lay outside the gene matches. The CDR3 extends over 15 amino acids. CDR3 nucleotide sequence: TGTGCTAGTGGCCAGGACAGGGGAAACACCGGGGAGCTGTTTTTT. This sequence encodes CASGQDRGNTGELFF.

Many counts were recorded for this clonotype. The chain's CDR3 is CASRAGTQMNYGYTF. The CDR3 region has the DNA TGCGCCAGCAGGGCGGGGACCCAAATGAACTATGGCTACACCTTC. The chain employs TRBV5-1 and TRBJ1-2, with D possibly TRBD1 on 5 matching bases. Germline values: CDR1 SGHRS, CDR2 YFSETQ. With 5 bases removed from V and 2 bases from J, the gap between germline ends came to 16 bases. The CDR3 runs 15 residues.

This clonotype was observed many times. This sequence joins TRBV20-1 and TRBJ2-3, with 7 bases that match TRBD1. The CDR3 is 14 residues long. The V gene end was trimmed by 1 base and the J gene end by 3 bases; junction bases not matched to a gene: 4. Germline assignment: CDR1 DFQATT and CDR2 SNEGSKA (reference sequence). This chain's CDR3 is CSARGGGGTDTQYF. CDR3 DNA sequence: TGCAGTGCTAGAGGAGGGGGCGGGACAGATACGCAGTATTTT.

This clonotype was recorded at least ten times. The chain couples TRBV5-1 to TRBJ2-3; the match to TRBD2 covers 9 bases. CDR1 and CDR2 (germline): SGHRS, YFSETQ. J gave up 6 bases and V 4 bases, and 12 bases lay outside the gene matches. The length of the CDR3 is 16 residues. CDR3 nucleotide sequence: TGCGCCAGCAGCCTTGCAAATAGCGGGGGCGTGGATACGCAGTATTTT. Translated: CASSLANSGGVDTQYF.

This clonotype was seen at least ten times. V usage is TRBV5-1 and J usage is TRBJ2-7; 10 bases agree with TRBD2. The length of the CDR3 is 18 residues. Germline trimming cut 5 bases from V and 4 bases from J; bases unmatched to any gene: 18. CDR1 and CDR2 (germline): SGHRS, YFSETQ. CDR3: CASSLTGLAGVQAYEQYF. For the CDR3, the DNA is TGCGCCAGCAGTTTGACAGGGCTAGCGGGAGTCCAAGCTTACGAGCAGTACTTC.

Turning to this clonotype: The junction differs from germline at one of its ends, possibly a read error. The genes are TRBV7-3 and TRBJ2-3, with D possibly called TRBD1 or TRBD2 (5 bases each). This CDR3 comprises 15 residues. The germline gives CDR1 SGHTA, CDR2 FQGTGA. The CDR3 protein is CTSSLTGHSADTQYF. The CDR3 nucleotides read TGTACCAGCAGCTTAACAGGACATAGCGCAGATACGCAGTATTTT.

This clonotype has only a few counts. The chain links TRBV12-3 or TRBV12-4 to TRBJ2-1; 7 bases fit TRBD2. CDR3 length: 15 amino acids. Trimming removed 9 bases from V and 1 base from J; junction bases left unmatched: 9. CDR3 protein: CASRASGQSYNEQFF. In DNA form, the CDR3 reads TGTGCCAGTAGGGCTAGCGGCCAATCCTACAATGAGCAGTTCTTC.

The chain uses TRBV3-1 and TRBJ1-6, with D possibly matching TRBD1 (5 bases). Trimming removed 4 bases at V and 5 bases at J, with 9 bases between. CDR3 length equals 14 residues. Germline CDR1 reads LGHDT; CDR2 reads YNNKEL (reference sequence). CDR3 bases: TGTGCCAGCAGCCCCCAGGGAAATAATTCACCCCTCCACTTT. Translating it yields CASSPQGNNSPLHF.

The table lists this clonotype with many counts. The rearrangement joins TRBV5-6 to TRBJ2-1, with D possibly being TRBD1 (5 bases). CDR1 and CDR2 (germline): SGHDT, YYEEEE. This CDR3 has 13 residues. The V end lost 2 bases, the J end lost 9 bases, and 12 bases lay between the germline ends. This chain's CDR3 is CASSLGQGGEQFF. DNA of the CDR3: TGTGCCAGCAGCTTAGGGCAGGGTGGTGAGCAGTTCTTC.

Only a few counts were recorded for this clonotype. The chain combines TRBV27 with TRBJ1-5; possible D gene TRBD1, 6 bases. V was cut by 6 bases and J by 4 bases, with 10 bases left in between. The germline V gene has CDR1 MNHEY and CDR2 SMNVEV (reference sequence). This CDR3 has 13 residues. CDR3 region: CASRPDRNQPQHF. CDR3 DNA: TGTGCCAGCAGACCGGACAGAAATCAGCCCCAGCATTTT.

This clonotype has ten or more counts. J is TRBJ1-4 and V is TRBV20-1; 10 nucleotides align to TRBD1. Germline CDR1 DFQATT, CDR2 SNEGSKA (reference sequence). There are 15 residues in the CDR3. The V segment lost 5 bases and the J segment 6 bases; nucleotides outside the gene matches: 9. CDR3 amino acids: CSAGQSGTGDEKLFF. CDR3 sequence (DNA): TGCAGTGCTGGCCAAAGCGGGACAGGGGATGAAAAACTGTTTTTT.

This clonotype was observed many times. This chain uses TRBV18 with TRBJ1-1, with a weak D call TRBD1 (6 bases). The CDR3 runs 12 residues. The germline CDR1 and CDR2 sequences are KGHSH and LQKENI. The ends were cut back, 8 bases at V and 8 bases at J, with 15 bases in the middle. The CDR3 sequence is CASRGGAWEAFF. DNA of the CDR3: TGTGCCAGCAGAGGGGGGGCATGGGAAGCTTTCTTT.

This clonotype was seen only a few times. V is TRBV4-2 and J is TRBJ1-5; D not certain. The V end lost 1 base, the J end lost 7 bases, and 14 bases lay between the germline ends. The V gene's germline CDR1 is LGHNA and CDR2 YNFKEQ. The CDR3 length is 15 residues. CDR3 DNA: TGTGCCAGCAGCCAAGCCGGGGATTTGCGGCAGCCCCAGCATTTT. Translating it yields CASSQAGDLRQPQHF.

This clonotype was seen ten or more times. This rearrangement joins TRBV6-1 to TRBJ1-2, with D unclear. CDR1 is MNHNS and CDR2 is SASEGT in the germline V gene. The germline V and J ends were trimmed by 4 bases and 3 bases, with 9 bases remaining between them. This CDR3 has 13 amino acids. Here the CDR3 DNA reads TGTGCCAGCAGTGTAGAGTCCGACTATGGCTACACCTTC. It codes for CASSVESDYGYTF.

This chain uses TRBV5-5 with TRBJ1-1; D unclear. CDR1 is SGHKS and CDR2 is YYEKEE in the germline V gene (reference sequence). The length of the CDR3 is 13 residues. Trimming removed 0 bases from V and 10 bases from J, with 13 bases in between. In DNA form, the CDR3 reads TGTGCCAGCAGCTTGGAAGGGCCATGGGGAGCTTTCTTT. This sequence encodes CASSLEGPWGAFF.